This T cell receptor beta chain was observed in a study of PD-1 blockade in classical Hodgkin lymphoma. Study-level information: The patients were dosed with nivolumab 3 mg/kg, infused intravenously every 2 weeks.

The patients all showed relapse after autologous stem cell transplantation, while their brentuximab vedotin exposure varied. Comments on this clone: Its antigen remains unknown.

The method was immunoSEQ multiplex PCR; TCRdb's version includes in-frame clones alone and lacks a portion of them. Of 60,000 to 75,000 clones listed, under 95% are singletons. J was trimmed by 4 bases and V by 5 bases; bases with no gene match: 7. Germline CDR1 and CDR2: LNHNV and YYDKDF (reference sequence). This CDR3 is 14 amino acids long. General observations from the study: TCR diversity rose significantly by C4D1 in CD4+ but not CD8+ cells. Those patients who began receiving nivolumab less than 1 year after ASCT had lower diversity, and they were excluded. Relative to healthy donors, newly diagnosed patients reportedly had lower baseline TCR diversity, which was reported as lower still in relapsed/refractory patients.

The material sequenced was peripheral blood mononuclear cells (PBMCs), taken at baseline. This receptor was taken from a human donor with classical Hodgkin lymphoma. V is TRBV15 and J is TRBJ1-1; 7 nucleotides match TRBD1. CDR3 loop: CATSPGQIVTEAFF. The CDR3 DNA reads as TGTGCCACCAGCCCGGGACAGATCGTCACTGAAGCTTTCTTT.